This T cell receptor (beta chain) is from a study of blood T cell repertoires in COVID-19. On the study more broadly: Italy, Spain and the United States were the sources of the convalescent and acute COVID-19 samples. PBMCs, B-cell-depleted T cells, or T cells provided the cDNA or gDNA that made up the material.

This CDR3 region has 16 residues. In germline, CDR1 is LNHNV, CDR2 YYDKDF (reference sequence). J lost 1 base, V lost 6 bases, and 9 bases had no gene match. How the authors handled the data: For nucleated cells, counts were estimated from reference gene primer amplification. The protocol was immunoSEQ multiplex PCR, while the TCRdb copy is restricted to in-frame clones and leaves out a portion. That table supplies the V and J calls and clone size; D and trimming were determined from the DNA. The sample yields approximately 160,000 clones, about 83% seen once. The sample was peripheral blood. V is TRBV15 and J is TRBJ2-3, with TRBD2 identical over 8 bases. The receptor comes from a man between 35 and 55 years old who had recovered from COVID-19. The CDR3 DNA is TGTGCCACCAGTCGGGGCCACGGGGGGGGCACAGATACGCAGTATTTT. Translation gives CATSRGHGGGTDTQYF.